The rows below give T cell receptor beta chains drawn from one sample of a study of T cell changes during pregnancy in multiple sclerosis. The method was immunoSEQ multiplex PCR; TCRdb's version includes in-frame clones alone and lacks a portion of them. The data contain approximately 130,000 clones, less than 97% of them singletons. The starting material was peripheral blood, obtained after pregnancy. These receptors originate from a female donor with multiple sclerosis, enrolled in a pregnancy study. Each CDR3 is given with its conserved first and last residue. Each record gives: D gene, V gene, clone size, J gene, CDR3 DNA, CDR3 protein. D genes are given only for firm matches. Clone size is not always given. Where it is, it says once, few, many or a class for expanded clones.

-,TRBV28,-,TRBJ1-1,TGTGCCAGCAGTTTTTGGGAGTCTGAAGCTTTCTTT,CASSFWESEAFF
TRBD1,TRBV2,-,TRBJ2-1,TGTGCCAGCAGTGAGGGACAGTGGACCTACAATGAGCAGTTCTTC,CASSEGQWTYNEQFF
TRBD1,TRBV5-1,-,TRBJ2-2,TGCGCCAGCAGCCTACAGGCGGGACAGGGGTCCACCGGGGAGCTGTTTTTT,CASSLQAGQGSTGELFF
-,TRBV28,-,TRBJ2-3,TGTGCCAGCAGTATATCCTCGGATACGCAGTATTTT,CASSISSDTQYF
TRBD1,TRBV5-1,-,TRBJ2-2,TGCGCCAGCAGTGTAGACCCGGGACAGGGGAGGATCGGGGAGCTGTTTTTT,CASSVDPGQGRIGELFF
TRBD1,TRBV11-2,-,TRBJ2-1,TGTGCCAGCAGCACAGGGACAGCCACCTACAATGAGCAGTTCTTC,CASSTGTATYNEQFF
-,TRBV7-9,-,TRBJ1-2,TGTGCCAGCAGCAACCAACCGGACAGCTATGGCTACACCTTC,CASSNQPDSYGYTF
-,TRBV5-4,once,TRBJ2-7,TGTGCCAGCAGCTTTAACAGGGTCGGGGGGGAGCAGTACTTC,CASSFNRVGGEQYF
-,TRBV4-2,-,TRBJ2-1,TGTGCCAGCAGCCAAACCCAGGGCAATGAGCAGTTCTTC,CASSQTQGNEQFF
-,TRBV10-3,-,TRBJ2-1,TGTGCCACCAGAGAGCGCAGCTCCTACAATGAGCAGTTCTTC,CATRERSSYNEQFF
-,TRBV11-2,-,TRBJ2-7,TGTGCCAGCAGCTTACAGTCTGAGGGCCCCTACGAGCAGTACTTC,CASSLQSEGPYEQYF
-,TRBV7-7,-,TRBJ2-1,TGTGCTAGCAGCTTAGTTTCTGGGGCAGAGCAGTTCTTC,CASSLVSGAEQFF
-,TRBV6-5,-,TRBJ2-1,TGTGCCAGCACAATGCTAGGACAGCCGTACAATGAGCAGTTCTTC,CASTMLGQPYNEQFF
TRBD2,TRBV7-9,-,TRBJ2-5,TGTGCCAGCAGCTTAGAGGGACTAGGGATAGAGACCCAGTACTTC,CASSLEGLGIETQYF
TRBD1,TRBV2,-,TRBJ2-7,TGTGCCAGCAGCCTTCTCGACCCGGGACAGAGGGACGAGCAGTACTTC,CASSLLDPGQRDEQYF
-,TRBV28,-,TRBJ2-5,TGTGCCAGCAGCTCAAATGACAGGATCCAAGAGACCCAGTACTTC,CASSSNDRIQETQYF
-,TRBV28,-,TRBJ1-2,TGTGCCAGCAGTCCATCAGACAGGCCCTTTAACTATGGCTACACCTTC,CASSPSDRPFNYGYTF
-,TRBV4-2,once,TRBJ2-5,TGTGCCAGCAGCCAAGATTCGGGAGAGACCCAGTACTTC,CASSQDSGETQYF
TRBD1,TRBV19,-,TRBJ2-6,TGTGCCAGTAGCCTAGGGGGCACTGGGGCCAACGTCCTGACTTTC,CASSLGGTGANVLTF
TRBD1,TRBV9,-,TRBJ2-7,TGTGCCAGCAGCGTCCGGACAGGCTCCTACGAGCAGTACTTC,CASSVRTGSYEQYF
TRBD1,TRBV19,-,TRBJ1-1,TGTGCCAGTCGACGACAGGGCGAGAGCACTGAAGCTTTCTTT,CASRRQGESTEAFF
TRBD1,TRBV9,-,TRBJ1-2,TGTGCCAGCAGCCCCCGGACAGGCGGCGGGGGCTACACCTTC,CASSPRTGGGGYTF
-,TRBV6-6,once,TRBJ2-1,TGTGCCAGCTCGACAGTAACCTACAATGAGCAGTTCTTC,CASSTVTYNEQFF
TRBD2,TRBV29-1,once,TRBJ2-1,TGCAGCGTTCTAGCGGGGGTTAGCTCCTACAATGAGCAGTTCTTC,CSVLAGVSSYNEQFF
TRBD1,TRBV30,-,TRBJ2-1,TGTGCCTGGAGTGTTCAGGGGGCGGCTCCCTACAATGAGCAGTTCTTC,CAWSVQGAAPYNEQFF
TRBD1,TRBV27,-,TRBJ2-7,TGTGCCAGCAGTTCCAGAGCCGGGACAGAAAATTACGAGCAGTACTTC,CASSSRAGTENYEQYF
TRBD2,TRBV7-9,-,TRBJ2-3,TGTGCCATCTCGACTAGCAGGGTCGCAGATACGCAGTATTTT,CAISTSRVADTQYF
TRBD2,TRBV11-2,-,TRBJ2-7,TGTGCCAGCAGCTTAGCCGGGACTAGCGGGAGTTGGTACGAGCAGTACTTC,CASSLAGTSGSWYEQYF
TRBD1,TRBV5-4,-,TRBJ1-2,TGTGCCAGCAGCTTGGGACAGGGGGGTGGCTACACCTTC,CASSLGQGGGYTF
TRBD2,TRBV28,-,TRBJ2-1,TGTGCCAGCAGTTTGGAAGCGGGAGCCCTTCTTTGGCAGTTCTTC,CASSLEAGALLWQFF
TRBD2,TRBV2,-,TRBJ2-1,TGTGCCAGCAGCCTAAAGCGGGGTTCCTACAATGAGCAGTTCTTC,CASSLKRGSYNEQFF
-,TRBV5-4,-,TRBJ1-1,TGTGCCAGCAGCCCTCAGGTGGCTGGCACTGAAGCTTTCTTT,CASSPQVAGTEAFF
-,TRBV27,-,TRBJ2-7,TGTGCCAGCAGTTTCAGCGGTTCCTACGAGCAGTACTTC,CASSFSGSYEQYF
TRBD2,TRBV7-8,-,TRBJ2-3,TGTGCCAGCAATCTAGGTGGCGGGAGGCCGGGCACAGATACGCAGTATTTT,CASNLGGGRPGTDTQYF
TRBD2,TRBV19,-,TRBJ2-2,TGTGCCAGTAAAGAAGCGGGAGCTGTGGGCACCGGGGAGCTGTTTTTT,CASKEAGAVGTGELFF
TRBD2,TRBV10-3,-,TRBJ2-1,TGTGCCATCCGGCCCTATAGCGGGGGGGACAATGAGCAGTTCTTC,CAIRPYSGGDNEQFF
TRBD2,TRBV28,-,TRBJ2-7,TGTGCCAGCAGTGTTAGCGGGAGGGCCCTCGAGCAGTACTTC,CASSVSGRALEQYF
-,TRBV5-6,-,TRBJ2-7,TGTGCCAGCAGCTTGGGGGGAAGCGGAAGACCCTACGAGCAGTACTTC,CASSLGGSGRPYEQYF
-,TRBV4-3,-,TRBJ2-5,TGCGCCAGCAGCCAAGAGGGTAGCGGTGGAGGAGAGACCCAGTACTTC,CASSQEGSGGGETQYF
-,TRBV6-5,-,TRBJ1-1,TGTGCCAGCACCCGGTCGAGGGCGCGGACTGAAGCTTTCTTT,CASTRSRARTEAFF
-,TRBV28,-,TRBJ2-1,TGTGCCAGCAGTTTAGGTTTACAGGTCTACAATGAGCAGTTCTTC,CASSLGLQVYNEQFF
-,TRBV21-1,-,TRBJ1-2,TGTGCCAGCAGCAAAGAGCCCTACAGATGGTCTAACTATGGCTACACCTTC,CASSKEPYRWSNYGYTF
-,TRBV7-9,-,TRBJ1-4,TGTGCCAGCAGCCCGCTGGGGCAACTAAATGAAAAACTGTTTTTT,CASSPLGQLNEKLFF
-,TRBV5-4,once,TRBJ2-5,TGTGCCAGCAGCTTGGGACAGATGAATCAAGAGACCCAGTACTTC,CASSLGQMNQETQYF
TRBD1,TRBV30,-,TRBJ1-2,TGTGCCTCACCCGACAGGGGATATGGCTACACCTTC,CASPDRGYGYTF
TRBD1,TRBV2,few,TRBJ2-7,TGTGCCAACGGACAGGGAGTGGGCGAGCAGTACTTC,CANGQGVGEQYF
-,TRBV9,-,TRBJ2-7,TGTGCCAGCAGCGTAGGTGGGCTAGCTCCCTACGAGCAGTACTTC,CASSVGGLAPYEQYF
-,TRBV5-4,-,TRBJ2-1,TGTGCCAGCAGCCCGAGCGGGCCAAGCTCCTACAATGAGCAGTTCTTC,CASSPSGPSSYNEQFF
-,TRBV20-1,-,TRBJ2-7,TGCAGTGCTCCCCAGCGGGAGCAGTACTTC,CSAPQREQYF
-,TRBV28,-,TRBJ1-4,TGTGCCAGCACCTCGGGGGGCTTAGATGAAAAACTGTTTTTT,CASTSGGLDEKLFF
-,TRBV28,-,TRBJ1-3,TGTGCCAGCAGTTCTGGACTTGCTGGAAACACCATATATTTT,CASSSGLAGNTIYF
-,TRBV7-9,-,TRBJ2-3,TGTGCCAGCAGCTTAGTAGGGGGGGAAACAGATACGCAGTATTTT,CASSLVGGETDTQYF
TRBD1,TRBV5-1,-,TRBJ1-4,TGCGCCAGCAGCTTGGGGACAGGGGTGTTAGAAAAACTGTTTTTT,CASSLGTGVLEKLFF
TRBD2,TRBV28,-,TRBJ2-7,TGTGCCAGCACCGTAGCGGGGGACTCCTACGAGCAGTACTTC,CASTVAGDSYEQYF
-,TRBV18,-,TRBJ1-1,TGTGCCAGCTCACCAGCGACAGAGGCTTTCTTT,CASSPATEAFF